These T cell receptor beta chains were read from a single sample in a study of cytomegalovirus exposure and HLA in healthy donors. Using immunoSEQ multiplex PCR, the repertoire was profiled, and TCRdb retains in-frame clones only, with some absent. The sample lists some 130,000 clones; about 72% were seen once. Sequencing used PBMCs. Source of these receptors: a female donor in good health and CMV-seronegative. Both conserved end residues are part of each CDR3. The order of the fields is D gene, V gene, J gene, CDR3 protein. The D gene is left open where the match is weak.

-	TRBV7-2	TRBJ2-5	CASSQARRGQETQYF
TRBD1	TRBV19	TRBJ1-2	CASSAGQANTF
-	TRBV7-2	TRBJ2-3	CASSEIGGAGTDTQYF
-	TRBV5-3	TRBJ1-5	CARSFLGGNQPQHF
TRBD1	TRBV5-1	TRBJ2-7	CASSKGQGEYEQYF
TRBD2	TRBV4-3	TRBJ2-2	CASSDGWREGELFF
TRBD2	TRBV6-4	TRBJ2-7	CASSFPGGRYEQYF
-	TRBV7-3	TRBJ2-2	CASSVTSTGELFF
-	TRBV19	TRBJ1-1	CASSIVPGSLPTASEAFF
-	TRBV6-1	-	CASSEVEPYEQYF
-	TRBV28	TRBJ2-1	CASRLYSSSYNEQFF
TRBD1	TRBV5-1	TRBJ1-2	CASSLGDRNYGYTF
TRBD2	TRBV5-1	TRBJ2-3	CASREREWEDTQYF
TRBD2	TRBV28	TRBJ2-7	CASSFALAGGLSSYEQYF
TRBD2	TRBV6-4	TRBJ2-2	CASSDGAGGSTGELFF
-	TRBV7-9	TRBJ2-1	CASSLGSVVGGYNEQFF
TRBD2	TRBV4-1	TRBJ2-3	CASSPGGLGGTQYF
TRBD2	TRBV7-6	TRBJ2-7	CASSLYRGDYEQYF
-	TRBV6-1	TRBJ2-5	CASSDPQGRLQETQYF
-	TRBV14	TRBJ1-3	CASSQVYSSGNTIYF